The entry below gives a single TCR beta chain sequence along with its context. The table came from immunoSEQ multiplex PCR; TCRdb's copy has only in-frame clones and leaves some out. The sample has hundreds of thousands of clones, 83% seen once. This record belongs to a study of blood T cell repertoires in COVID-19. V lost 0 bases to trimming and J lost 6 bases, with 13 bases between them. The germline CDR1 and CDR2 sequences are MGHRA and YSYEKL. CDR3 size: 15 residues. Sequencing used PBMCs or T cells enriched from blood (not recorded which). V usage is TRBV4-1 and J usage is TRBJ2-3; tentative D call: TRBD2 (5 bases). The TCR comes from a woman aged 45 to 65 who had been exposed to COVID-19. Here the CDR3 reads CASSQEERRPDTQYF. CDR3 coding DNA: TGCGCCAGCAGCCAAGAGGAGCGGAGGCCGGATACGCAGTATTTT.